Below, one T cell receptor (beta chain) is given with its context. As for time point: patch test 2, 6 weeks after DPC sensitization. Treatment: therapeutic diphenylcyclopropenone sensitization with weekly scalp DPC. The data belong to a study of human T cells and chemical hapten exposure. The wider study: Weekly diphenylcyclopropenone doses were given to patients' scalps across the approximately 22-week study.

In TCRdb, the RACE reads were re-called with MiXCR into one record per CDR3 protein. In the table there are 360,000 or so distinct CDR3 sequences, more than 5% of which are singletons. This receptor was obtained from a woman aged 18-29 years with alopecia areata. Some clones in this sample may be carry-over from other donors' samples. The sequences come from whole blood, collected in connection with sensitization to the hapten diphenylcyclopropenone (DPC).

In nucleotides, the CDR3 is TGTGCCAGCAGTAGTGGACAGGACACCGGGGAGCTGTTTTTT. This gives the protein CASSSGQDTGELFF. This chain uses TRBV6-6 with TRBJ2-2, with 7 bases aligning to TRBD1. The CDR3 contains 14 residues. Germline CDR1 and CDR2: MNHNY and SVGAGI (reference sequence). The junction had 3 bases not matched to a gene; V was cut back by 5 bases and J by 3 bases.